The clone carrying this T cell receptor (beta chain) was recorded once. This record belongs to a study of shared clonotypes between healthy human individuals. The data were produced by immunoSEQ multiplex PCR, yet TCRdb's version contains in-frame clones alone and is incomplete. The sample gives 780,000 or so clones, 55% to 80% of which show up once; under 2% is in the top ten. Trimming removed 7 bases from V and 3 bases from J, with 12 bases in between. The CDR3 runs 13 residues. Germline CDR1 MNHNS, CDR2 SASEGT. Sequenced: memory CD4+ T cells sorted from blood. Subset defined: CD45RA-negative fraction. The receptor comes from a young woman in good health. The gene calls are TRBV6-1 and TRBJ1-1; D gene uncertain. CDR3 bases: TGTGCCAGCACCTCCGGGTTCGACACTGAAGCTTTCTTT. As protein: CASTSGFDTEAFF.